This TCR beta chain was identified in a study of naive and memory T cell subsets. The study's findings and limits: Expression changes during T cell differentiation may affect RNA-based TCR counts. Between naive and memory subsets, TCR abundance power law exponents differed.

In its sample, this clonotype was seen many times. Antigen: not known. Overnight CMV lysate stimulation of fresh PBMCs defined donor CMV status by CD4+ IFNgamma. The beta constant-region primer was an equimolar mix of two oligonucleotides covering TRBC1 and TRBC2. One entry per CDR3 protein, called by TCRdb with MiXCR from the UMI-ligation and nested PCR reads. The data show around 23,000 distinct CDR3 sequences, with 11% seen just once and over 15% held by the top ten. From germline, CDR1 is SGDLS and CDR2 YYNGEE. V lost 4 bases to trimming and J lost 9 bases, with 20 bases between them. The CDR3 spans 15 residues.

The TCR comes from a human donor in good health. The chain couples TRBV9 to TRBJ2-1; unclear D gene. The specimen sequenced was central memory CD8+ T cells from blood. In DNA, the CDR3 is TGTGCCAGCAGCCCATGGACCAGTCCCCTGGCTGAGCAGTTCTTC. Translated, it gives CASSPWTSPLAEQFF.